This T cell receptor (beta chain) was documented in a study of persistence of HIV-infected CD4 T cells. With regard to this clone: Its antigen is not known.

Stimulation used 10 ug/mL lysate from CMV-infected fibroblasts. CD40L/CD69 double-negative CD45RO-high memory CD4+ T cells were collected. The length of the CDR3 is 15 residues. Trimming cost V 5 bases and J 4 bases, with 14 bases left between them. CDR1 and CDR2 (germline): LNHNV, YYDKDF (reference sequence). Sequencing used immunoSEQ version 4 in survey mode. Generated by immunoSEQ multiplex PCR, the TCRdb table keeps only in-frame clones and is missing some. This table holds more than 30,000 clones, 75% to 90% found once. The source of this sequence is an adult man with HIV who was CMV-seropositive. V is TRBV15 and J is TRBJ2-2; D perhaps matches TRBD1 (6 bases). Sequencing was performed on CD4+ T cells sorted from PBMCs after roughly 18-hour stimulation, taken from a patient who received antiretroviral therapy. DNA for the CDR3: TGTGCCACCAGCCCAGGCAGGGGAGCCACCGGGGAGCTGTTTTTT. The encoded protein is CATSPGRGATGELFF.